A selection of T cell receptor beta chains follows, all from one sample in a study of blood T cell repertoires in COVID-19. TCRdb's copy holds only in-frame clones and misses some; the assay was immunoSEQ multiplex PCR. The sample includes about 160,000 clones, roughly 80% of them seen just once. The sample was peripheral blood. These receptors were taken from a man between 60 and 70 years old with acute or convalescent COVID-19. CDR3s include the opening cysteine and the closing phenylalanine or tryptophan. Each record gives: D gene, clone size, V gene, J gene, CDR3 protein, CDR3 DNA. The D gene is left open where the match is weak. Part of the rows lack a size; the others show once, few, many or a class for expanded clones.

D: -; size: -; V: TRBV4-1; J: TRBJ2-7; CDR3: CASSQVLQSYEQYF; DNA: TGCGCCAGCAGCCAAGTGTTACAGTCCTACGAGCAGTACTTC
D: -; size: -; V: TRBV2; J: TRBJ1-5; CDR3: CASRGDDQPQHF; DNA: TGTGCCAGCAGAGGGGATGATCAGCCCCAGCATTTT
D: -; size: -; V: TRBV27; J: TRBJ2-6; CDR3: CASSLWGGAPFSGANVLTF; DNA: TGTGCCAGCAGTTTATGGGGGGGGGCCCCTTTCTCTGGGGCCAACGTCCTGACTTTC
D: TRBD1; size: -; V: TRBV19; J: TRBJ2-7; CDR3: CASSRTGTYEQYF; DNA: TGTGCCAGTAGCCGGACAGGGACCTACGAGCAGTACTTC
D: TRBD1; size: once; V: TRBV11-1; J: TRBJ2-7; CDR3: CASSHRPGQGYEQYF; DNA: TGTGCCAGCAGCCATAGACCGGGACAGGGCTACGAGCAGTACTTC
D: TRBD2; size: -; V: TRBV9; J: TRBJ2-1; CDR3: CASSLAGVSYNEQFF; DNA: TGTGCCAGCAGCTTAGCGGGGGTCTCCTACAATGAGCAGTTCTTC
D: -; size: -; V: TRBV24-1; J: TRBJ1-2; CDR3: CATSLGHQYGYTF; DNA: TGTGCCACCAGCCTTGGACACCAATATGGCTACACCTTC
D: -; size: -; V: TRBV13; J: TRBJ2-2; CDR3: CASSLYGAGLPTGELFF; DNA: TGTGCCAGCAGCTTATATGGGGCAGGGCTACCCACCGGGGAGCTGTTTTTT
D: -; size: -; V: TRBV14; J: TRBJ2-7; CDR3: CASSQGQRQYF; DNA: TGTGCCAGCAGCCAAGGACAGCGGCAGTACTTC
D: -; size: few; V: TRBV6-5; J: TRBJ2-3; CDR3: CATRRGRGTTDTQYF; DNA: TGTGCCACCCGGCGTGGTCGGGGGACCACAGATACGCAGTATTTT
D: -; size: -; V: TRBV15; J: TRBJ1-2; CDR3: CATSRDRGNYGYTF; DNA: TGTGCCACCAGCAGAGATCGAGGGAACTATGGCTACACCTTC
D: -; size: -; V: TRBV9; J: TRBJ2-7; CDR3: CASSPRGGDEQYF; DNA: TGTGCCAGCAGCCCCCGCGGAGGAGACGAGCAGTACTTC
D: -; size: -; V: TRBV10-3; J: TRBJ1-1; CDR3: CAISEQGSNTEAFF; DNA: TGTGCCATCAGTGAACAGGGAAGTAACACTGAAGCTTTCTTT